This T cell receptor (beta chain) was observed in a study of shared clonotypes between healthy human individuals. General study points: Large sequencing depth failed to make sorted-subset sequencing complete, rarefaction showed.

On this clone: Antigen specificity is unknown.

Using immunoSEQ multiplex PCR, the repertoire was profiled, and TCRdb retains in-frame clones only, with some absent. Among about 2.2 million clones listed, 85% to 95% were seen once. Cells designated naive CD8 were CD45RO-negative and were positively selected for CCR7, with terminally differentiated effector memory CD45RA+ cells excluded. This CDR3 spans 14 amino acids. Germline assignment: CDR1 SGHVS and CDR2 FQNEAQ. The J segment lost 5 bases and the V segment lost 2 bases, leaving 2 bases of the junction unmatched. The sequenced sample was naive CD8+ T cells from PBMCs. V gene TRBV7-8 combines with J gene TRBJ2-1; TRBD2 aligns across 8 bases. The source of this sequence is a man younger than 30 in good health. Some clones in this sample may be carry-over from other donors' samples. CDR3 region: CASSLLAGDNEQFF. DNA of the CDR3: TGTGCCAGCAGCTTACTAGCGGGTGACAATGAGCAGTTCTTC.